These 29 T cell receptor beta chains were all obtained from the same sample, sequenced in a study of blood T cell repertoires in COVID-19. Clones were sequenced by immunoSEQ multiplex PCR, and TCRdb holds only the in-frame ones, with some missing. The data hold roughly 140,000 clones, with roughly four fifths observed a single time. Sequenced input: PBMCs or T cells enriched from blood (not recorded which). The receptors were gathered from a man aged 50 to 60 who had recovered from COVID-19.

The V gene is TRBV4-2, the J gene TRBJ2-3; 12 bases align to TRBD2. J gave up 5 bases and V 0 bases, and 6 bases lay outside the gene matches. The CDR3 length is 17 residues. Germline CDR1 and CDR2: LGHNA and YNFKEQ. The CDR3 bases are TGTGCCAGCAGCCAAGATCCCCTAGCGGGGGGGCGAGATACGCAGTATTTT. Translation gives CASSQDPLAGGRDTQYF.

This chain uses TRBV5-1 with TRBJ1-2; 11 bases agree with TRBD1. The CDR3 contains 15 residues. From germline, CDR1 is SGHRS and CDR2 YFSETQ. The V segment lost 1 base and the J segment 8 bases; nucleotides outside the gene matches: 7. The CDR3 sequence is CASSLRGQGAEGYTF. The CDR3 DNA is TGCGCCAGCAGCTTGCGCGGACAGGGGGCGGAAGGCTACACCTTC.

This clone was recorded once. The rearrangement uses TRBV7-7 and TRBJ2-1; 11 bases agree with TRBD2. V was pared by 3 bases and J by 5 bases, with 6 bases of the junction left unmatched. The CDR3 spans 16 residues. Germline values: CDR1 SSHAT, CDR2 FNYEAQ (reference sequence). In DNA form, the CDR3 reads TGTGCCAGCAGCTTCCAACTAGCGGGGGCCAACAATGAGCAGTTCTTC. Residues: CASSFQLAGANNEQFF.

The genes are TRBV5-1 and TRBJ2-3; 13 bases align to TRBD2. With 4 bases clipped from V and 2 bases from J, the junction kept 4 bases outside the gene matches. The CDR3 has 16 amino acids. Germline-derived CDR1 and CDR2 are SGHRS and YFSETQ. CDR3 DNA: TGCGCCAGCAGCGGGGGACTAGCGGGGACCACAGATACGCAGTATTTT. Amino acids: CASSGGLAGTTDTQYF.

The chain couples TRBV18 to TRBJ2-7; 11 bases map to TRBD2. The length of the CDR3 is 17 residues. Germline lookup yields CDR1 KGHSH and CDR2 LQKENI. The J segment lost 2 bases and the V segment lost 3 bases, leaving 9 bases of the junction unmatched. The CDR3 DNA sequence: TGTGCCAGCTCACCCAGATCTAGCGGGGGGCATACCTACGAGCAGTACTTC. It is translated as CASSPRSSGGHTYEQYF.

V and J are TRBV7-9 and TRBJ1-1; D remains ambiguous. The V end lost 10 bases, the J end lost 4 bases, and 16 bases lay between the germline ends. CDR1 is SEHNR, CDR2 FQNEAQ, per germline (reference sequence). The CDR3 sequence is 13 residues long. This CDR3 is CATLPPLGTEAFF. DNA of the CDR3: TGTGCCACCCTTCCACCCCTCGGCACTGAAGCTTTCTTT.

The chain carries TRBV29-1 and TRBJ2-3; D ambiguous. This CDR3 has 13 residues. The ends were cut back, 4 bases at V and 5 bases at J, with 13 bases in the middle. CDR1 SQVTM and CDR2 ANQGSEA come from the germline V gene. In DNA form, the CDR3 reads TGCAGCGTTGTCCCCAGAAACGAAGATACGCAGTATTTT. Its translation is CSVVPRNEDTQYF.

The chain has TRBV29-1 and TRBJ2-7; D may be TRBD2 (5 bases). V lost 2 bases, J lost 3 bases, and 14 bases lay in between. CDR1 and CDR2 (germline): SQVTM, ANQGSEA. This CDR3 is 14 amino acids long. The CDR3 coding sequence is TGCAGCGTTGAACTTTCTAGCCGTCTCTACGAGCAGTACTTC. This encodes CSVELSSRLYEQYF.

V and J are TRBV25-1 and TRBJ2-3; 13 nucleotides match TRBD2. CDR3 length equals 17 residues. CDR1 and CDR2 from the germline V gene are MGHDK and SYGVNS. Losses at the gene ends were 6 bases for V and 1 base for J; bases not matched to a gene: 7. The CDR3 DNA is TGTGCCAGCAGAGGGGGAGGACTAGCGGGGGGCACAGATACGCAGTATTTT. Amino acid sequence: CASRGGGLAGGTDTQYF.

This clone appeared many times. The V gene is TRBV6-1, the J gene TRBJ2-1, with a tentative D call TRBD2 (5 bases). The CDR3 has 15 amino acids. The V end lost 2 bases, the J end lost 2 bases, and 10 bases lay between the germline ends. Germline CDR1 MNHNS, CDR2 SASEGT. CDR3: CASSETRGAYNEQFF. Here the CDR3 DNA reads TGTGCCAGCAGTGAAACCCGGGGAGCCTACAATGAGCAGTTCTTC.

In this sample, this clone turned up a few times. J is TRBJ1-1 and V is TRBV9; TRBD1 might be the D (6 bases). Germline V CDR1 and CDR2: SGDLS, YYNGEE. This CDR3 contains 14 residues. Between the trimmed V and J ends, which lost 0 bases and 10 bases, there was a span of 16 bases. The CDR3 protein is CASSVGGGSNIAFF. The CDR3 DNA follows: TGTGCCAGCAGCGTAGGTGGGGGCTCGAATATAGCTTTCTTT. Looking up the rest from reference TRBV9 and TRBJ1-1 gives the full variable domain: DSGVTQTPKHLITATGQRVTLRCSPRSGDLSVYWYQQSLDQGLQFLIQYYNGEERAKGNILERFSAQQFPDLHSELNLSSLELGDSALYFCASSVGGGSNIAFFGQGTRLTVV.

This chain links TRBV11-2 with TRBJ2-1; 8 bases are shared with TRBD1. J was trimmed by 1 base and V by 5 bases; bases with no gene match: 7. The CDR3 is made up of 16 amino acids. Germline lookup yields CDR1 SGHAT and CDR2 FQNNGV. The CDR3 nucleotides read TGTGCCAGCAGCGCGCGGACAGGGCGGTCCTACAATGAGCAGTTCTTC. It encodes CASSARTGRSYNEQFF.

This chain links TRBV10-3 with TRBJ1-5; D may be TRBD1 (5 bases). V was clipped by 10 bases and J by 4 bases, with 17 bases between them. This CDR3 region has 14 residues. CDR1 ENHRY and CDR2 SYGVKD come from the germline V gene. The CDR3 DNA is TGTGCCAGTCGAGCGACAGCAAATAATCAGCCCCAGCATTTT. It codes for CASRATANNQPQHF.

V gene TRBV11-3 combines with J gene TRBJ2-5; no firm D call. The CDR3 totals 13 residues. The V and J ends lost 3 bases and 5 bases respectively, with 10 bases between them. Germline V lookup: CDR1 SGHNT, CDR2 YENEEA. CDR3 sequence: CASSLAPGETQYF. CDR3 DNA: TGTGCCAGCAGCTTGGCCCCCGGGGAGACCCAGTACTTC.

A single count supports this clone. This rearrangement joins TRBV5-1 to TRBJ2-1, with TRBD2 matching 16 bases. The V gene end was trimmed by 3 bases and the J gene end by 11 bases; junction bases not matched to a gene: 8. The V gene's germline CDR1 is SGHRS and CDR2 YFSETQ. The length of the CDR3 is 16 residues. The CDR3 loop is CASSYGTSGGARQQFF. The CDR3 DNA follows: TGCGCCAGCAGCTACGGGACTAGCGGGGGGGCTCGCCAGCAGTTCTTC. Full variable domain (remainder filled in from reference TRBV5-1 and TRBJ2-1): KAGVTQTPRYLIKTRGQQVTLSCSPISGHRSVSWYQQTPGQGLQFLFEYFSETQRNKGNFPGRFSGRQFSNSRSEMNVSTLELGDSALYLCASSYGTSGGARQQFFGPGTRLTVL.

In its sample, this clone was seen once. The chain carries TRBV5-1 and TRBJ2-5, with 9 bases that match TRBD1. The CDR3 runs 16 residues. The V gene's germline CDR1 is SGHRS and CDR2 YFSETQ. Trimming removed 1 base from V and 4 bases from J; junction bases left unmatched: 8. CDR3 DNA sequence: TGCGCCAGCAGCTTGCGGGCGGGACAGGGTGTAGAGACCCAGTACTTC. As protein: CASSLRAGQGVETQYF.

This chain links TRBV2 with TRBJ1-1, with D tentatively TRBD1 (5 bases). This CDR3 has 14 amino acids. Between the trimmed V and J ends, which lost 6 bases and 0 bases, there was a span of 11 bases. Germline assignment: CDR1 SNHLY and CDR2 FYNNEI. The DNA of the CDR3 is TGTGCCAGCAGACCGACAGAGCTGAACACTGAAGCTTTCTTT. It translates to CASRPTELNTEAFF.

The chain recombines TRBV7-2 with TRBJ1-5, with D perhaps matching TRBD1 (5 bases). V was clipped by 1 base and J by 1 base, with 8 bases between them. The CDR3 is 15 amino acids. The germline V gene encodes CDR1 SGHTA and CDR2 FQGNSA. The CDR3 spells CASSLVQGSNQPQHF. For the CDR3, the DNA is TGTGCCAGCAGCTTAGTCCAGGGAAGCAATCAGCCCCAGCATTTT.

This chain links TRBV7-2 with TRBJ2-7, with 9 bases lining up with TRBD2. J was trimmed by 3 bases and V by 3 bases; bases with no gene match: 12. This CDR3 has 17 residues. The germline V gene encodes CDR1 SGHTA and CDR2 FQGNSA. The CDR3 region has the DNA TGTGCCAGCAGCTTGAGCGGGGTAGCGGGAGATATCTACGAGCAGTACTTC. Protein product: CASSLSGVAGDIYEQYF. Full variable domain (outside the CDR3, taken from reference TRBV7-2 and TRBJ2-7): GAGVSQSPSNKVTEKGKDVELRCDPISGHTALYWYRQSLGQGLEFLIYFQGNSAPDKSGLPSDRFSAERTGGSVSTLTIQRTQQEDSAVYLCASSLSGVAGDIYEQYFGPGTRLTVT.

This clone has only a few counts. The CDR3 region is CASSLRQGAADTQYF. DNA for the CDR3: TGTGCCAGCAGCTTAAGACAGGGGGCCGCAGATACGCAGTATTTT. This chain connects TRBV5-6 to TRBJ2-3; 10 nucleotides line up with TRBD1. V trimming: 2 bases; J trimming: 4 bases; junction bases outside the gene matches: 4. From germline, CDR1 is SGHDT and CDR2 YYEEEE. The CDR3 is 15 amino acids.

This clone was recorded once. The chain links TRBV2 to TRBJ1-2; D unclear. The CDR3 sequence is 15 residues long. Deletions cut 7 bases from V and 0 bases from J, with 15 bases between. Germline CDR1 reads SNHLY; CDR2 reads FYNNEI. CDR3 nucleotides: TGTGCCAGCACGGCCCTTGCAGGCTCTAACTATGGCTACACCTTC. As protein: CASTALAGSNYGYTF.

The rearrangement joins TRBV6-5 to TRBJ2-1; 11 nucleotides align to TRBD2. The V and J ends lost 6 bases and 6 bases, in that order; junction bases with no gene match: 7. There are 15 residues in the CDR3. Germline V gives CDR1 MNHEY, CDR2 SVGAGI. CDR3 sequence reads: CASSRTSGFGNEQFF. As DNA, the CDR3 is TGTGCCAGCAGCCGGACTAGCGGGTTTGGCAATGAGCAGTTCTTC.

The V and J genes are TRBV3-1 (or the pseudogene TRBV3-2) and TRBJ1-2; D gene ambiguous. The CDR3 has 15 amino acids. In germline, CDR1 is LGHDT, CDR2 YNNKEL (reference sequence). Trimming took 0 bases from V and 8 from J, leaving 16 bases between them. CDR3 sequence: CASSQERRAGSGYTF. The CDR3, as DNA: TGTGCCAGCAGCCAAGAACGGCGGGCAGGTTCCGGCTACACCTTC.

This CDR3 reads CASGLGGGSRSQHF. Written as DNA, the CDR3 is TGTGCTAGTGGTTTGGGCGGGGGTTCGAGATCCCAGCATTTT. The chain links TRBV12-5 to TRBJ1-5; a weak D match, TRBD1 (5 bases). Trimming pared 1 base from V and 11 bases from J, leaving 15 bases between. Germline V gives CDR1 LGHNT, CDR2 FRNRAP. The CDR3 length is 14 residues.

The V and J genes are TRBV6-5 and TRBJ1-5; D possibly corresponds to TRBD1 (5 bases). From germline, CDR1 is MNHEY and CDR2 SVGAGI. The germline V and J ends were trimmed by 3 bases and 2 bases, with 14 bases remaining between them. This CDR3 spans 16 amino acids. The CDR3: CASSYSRADGNQPQHF. The DNA for the CDR3 is TGTGCCAGCAGTTATAGCAGGGCGGATGGCAATCAGCCCCAGCATTTT.

This chain connects TRBV6-4 to TRBJ1-5; 8 bases are a match to TRBD1. The CDR3 runs to 14 residues. Per the germline V gene, CDR1 is MRHNA and CDR2 is SNTAGT. The V and J ends lost 10 bases and 9 bases, in that order; junction bases with no gene match: 14. CDR3 residues: CATLKGQELRPQHF. The CDR3, as DNA: TGTGCCACCTTAAAGGGACAGGAACTAAGGCCCCAGCATTTT.

The chain couples TRBV7-9 to TRBJ1-2, with 9 bases matching TRBD1. The CDR3 totals 14 residues. CDR1 SEHNR and CDR2 FQNEAQ come from the germline V gene (reference sequence). Trimming cost V 5 bases and J 4 bases; bases outside gene matches: 5. The CDR3 sequence: CASSPGQGGYGYTF. Written as DNA, the CDR3 is TGTGCCAGCAGCCCGGGACAGGGAGGCTATGGCTACACCTTC.

This clone occurred once. The chain carries TRBV6-5 and TRBJ2-2; 7 nucleotides match TRBD1. Germline assignment: CDR1 MNHEY and CDR2 SVGAGI. This CDR3 is 14 amino acids long. V lost 6 bases and J lost 2; bases outside the gene matches: 3. In DNA, the CDR3 is TGTGCCAGCAGGCGGACAGGAAACACCGGGGAGCTGTTTTTT. It translates to CASRRTGNTGELFF.

The CDR3 DNA reads as TGCGCCAGCAGTCTAGGGAGCCAGGGGGCCCAGTCTAGCGGCACAGATACGCAGTATTTT. Its protein is CASSLGSQGAQSSGTDTQYF. The V gene is TRBV23-1, the J gene TRBJ2-3, with TRBD1 matching over 8 bases. TRBV23-1 is annotated as an ORF whose role is uncertain. V shed 4 bases and J 1 base; nucleotides not matched to a gene: 19. The length of the CDR3 is 20 residues.